This TCR beta chain was captured by sequencing in a study of T cells in Graves' hyperthyroidism and ophthalmopathy. Amplification targeted TCR beta CDR3 regions from RNA transcripts. HTBI primers drove first-round RT-PCR of the TCR CDR3. One entry per CDR3 protein, called by TCRdb with MiXCR from the multiplex PCR reads. There are about 380,000 distinct CDR3 sequences in the sample; about 14% occur only once, and about 10% lies in the top ten. This clonotype was picked up many times. The CDR3 spans 11 residues. Germline V lookup: CDR1 SNHLY, CDR2 FYNNEI. The germline V and J ends were trimmed by 3 bases and 14 bases, with 11 bases remaining between them.

This clonotype was sampled from a woman in her sixties with Graves' hyperthyroidism. The sample consisted of blood. V usage is TRBV2 and J usage is TRBJ2-1, with D unresolved. The CDR3: CASSDWLSEFF. The CDR3, as DNA: TGTGCCAGCAGTGATTGGCTATCGGAGTTCTTC.